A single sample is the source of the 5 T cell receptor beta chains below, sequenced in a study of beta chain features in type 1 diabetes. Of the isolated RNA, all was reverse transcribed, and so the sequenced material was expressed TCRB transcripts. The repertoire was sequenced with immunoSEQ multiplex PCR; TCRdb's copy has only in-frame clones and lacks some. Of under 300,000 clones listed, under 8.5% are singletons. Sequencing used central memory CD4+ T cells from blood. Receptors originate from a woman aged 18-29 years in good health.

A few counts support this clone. The CDR3 loop reads CASKGTQGTDTQYF. The CDR3 DNA reads TGTGCCAGCAAGGGGACTCAGGGAACAGATACGCAGTATTTT. The rearrangement uses TRBV2 and TRBJ2-3; weak D call: TRBD2 (6 bases). Germline CDR1 and CDR2: SNHLY and FYNNEI. Trimming took 7 bases from V and 3 from J, leaving 14 bases between them. The CDR3 totals 14 residues.

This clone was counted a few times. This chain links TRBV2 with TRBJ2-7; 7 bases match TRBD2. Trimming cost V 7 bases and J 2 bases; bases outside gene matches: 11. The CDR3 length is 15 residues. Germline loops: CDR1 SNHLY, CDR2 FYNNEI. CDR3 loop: CASTSERGLAYEQYF. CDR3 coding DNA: TGTGCCAGCACCTCCGAGCGGGGACTTGCCTACGAGCAGTACTTC.

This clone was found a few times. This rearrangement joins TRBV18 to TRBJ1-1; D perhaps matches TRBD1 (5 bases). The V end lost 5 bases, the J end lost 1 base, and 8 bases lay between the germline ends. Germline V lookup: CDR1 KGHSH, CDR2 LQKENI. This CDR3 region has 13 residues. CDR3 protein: CASSSDRNTEAFF. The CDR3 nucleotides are TGTGCCAGCTCATCCGACAGGAACACTGAAGCTTTCTTT.

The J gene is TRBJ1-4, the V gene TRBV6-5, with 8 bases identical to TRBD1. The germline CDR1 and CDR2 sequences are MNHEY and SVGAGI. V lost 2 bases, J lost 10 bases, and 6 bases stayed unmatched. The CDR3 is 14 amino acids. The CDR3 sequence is CASSYGQGEGKLFF. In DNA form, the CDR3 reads TGTGCCAGCAGTTACGGACAGGGAGAAGGAAAACTGTTTTTT.

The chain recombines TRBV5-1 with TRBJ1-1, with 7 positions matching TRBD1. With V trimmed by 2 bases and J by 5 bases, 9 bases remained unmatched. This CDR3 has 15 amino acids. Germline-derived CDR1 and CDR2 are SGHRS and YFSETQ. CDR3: CASSFPTGSRTEAFF. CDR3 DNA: TGCGCCAGCAGCTTTCCGACAGGGAGTCGAACTGAAGCTTTCTTT.